The clone carrying this T cell receptor (beta chain) has only one observation. Its antigen is unknown. Assay used: immunoSEQ multiplex PCR; TCRdb lists only in-frame clones, some missing. The table shows about 48,000 clones, with about four fifths occurring only once. CDR3 length: 13 amino acids. Trimming at V came to 5 bases and at J to 7 bases, leaving 7 bases not matched to a gene. Germline loops: CDR1 SGHTA, CDR2 FQGNSA. This entry comes from a study of vaccination effects on CD4 cells after COVID-19. Expansion with viral peptide pools was applied to antigen-specific CD4+ T cells by the ViraFEST assay prior to sequencing. Cells that had been cultured for 10 days were the source of isolated CD4+ T cells. Recipients of the vaccine had no prior SARS-CoV-2 infection and negative nucleocapsid antibodies.

The V call is TRBV7-2, the J call TRBJ2-7; 8 positions match TRBD1. This TCR was sampled from a human donor who received a COVID-19 vaccine. Specimen: CD4+ T cells from PBMCs cultured with HCoV-OC43 spike peptides, collected before COVID-19 vaccination. Described subset: HCoV-OC43 spike overlapping peptide pool stimulation. CDR3 bases: TGTGCCAGCAGCCCTCGGACAGGGCGGGAGCAGTACGTC. This gives the protein CASSPRTGREQYV.